A selection of T cell receptor beta chains follows, all from one sample in a study of blood T cell repertoires in COVID-19. Here immunoSEQ multiplex PCR was the method, and the copy in TCRdb shows in-frame clones only, minus some. The table has tens of thousands of clones, almost 85% seen once. Source material: peripheral blood. These receptor sequences come from a human donor in a cohort sampled during active COVID-19. Each CDR3 is given with its conserved first and last residue. Each record gives: V gene, J gene, CDR3 length, clone size, D gene, CDR3 DNA, CDR3 protein. The D gene is left open where the match is weak. Clone size, where shown, is once, few, many, or a class for clones that have expanded.

v_gene: TRBV24-1
j_gene: TRBJ2-7
len: 13
abundance: .
d_gene: .
CDR3nt: TGTGCCACCAGTGAAACAGGAGCCTACGAGCAGTACTTC
CDR3aa: CATSETGAYEQYF

v_gene: TRBV7-2
j_gene: TRBJ1-2
len: 14
abundance: .
d_gene: .
CDR3nt: TGTGCCAGCAGCCCACAGGTAGATAACTATGGCTACACCTTC
CDR3aa: CASSPQVDNYGYTF

v_gene: TRBV14
j_gene: TRBJ2-2
len: 16
abundance: .
d_gene: .
CDR3nt: TGTGCCAGCAGCCAAGTACAGGCTCTTAACACCGGGGAGCTGTTTTTT
CDR3aa: CASSQVQALNTGELFF

v_gene: TRBV6-5
j_gene: TRBJ1-4
len: 15
abundance: once
d_gene: .
CDR3nt: TGTGCCAGCAGTTACGAGGGCAGCACAGACGAAAAACTGTTTTTT
CDR3aa: CASSYEGSTDEKLFF

v_gene: TRBV15
j_gene: TRBJ1-5
len: 14
abundance: .
d_gene: .
CDR3nt: TGTGCCACCGCCCCAGGGGATGGCAATCAGCCCCAGCATTTT
CDR3aa: CATAPGDGNQPQHF

v_gene: TRBV7-9
j_gene: TRBJ2-3
len: 19
abundance: .
d_gene: TRBD2
CDR3nt: TGTGCCAGCAGCTTAGGAGTAGCGGGGGGGCCATCTTTCCAAGATACGCAGTATTTT
CDR3aa: CASSLGVAGGPSFQDTQYF

v_gene: TRBV7-2
j_gene: TRBJ2-1
len: 14
abundance: .
d_gene: TRBD2
CDR3nt: TGTGCCAGCAGCTTACGGACTAGCTCCGGCGAGCAGTTCTTC
CDR3aa: CASSLRTSSGEQFF

v_gene: TRBV6-6
j_gene: TRBJ2-1
len: 14
abundance: .
d_gene: .
CDR3nt: TGTGCCAGCAGCCAGGGTAGTCCTTACAATGAGCAGTTCTTC
CDR3aa: CASSQGSPYNEQFF

v_gene: TRBV7-2
j_gene: TRBJ1-1
len: 14
abundance: .
d_gene: TRBD1
CDR3nt: TGTGCCAGCAGCTTTCAGGGGGGGAACACTGAAGCTTTCTTT
CDR3aa: CASSFQGGNTEAFF

v_gene: TRBV6-5
j_gene: TRBJ2-1
len: 13
abundance: .
d_gene: .
CDR3nt: TGTGCCAGCAGGGCGCTAGGGGGACATGAGCAGTTCTTC
CDR3aa: CASRALGGHEQFF

v_gene: TRBV6-1
j_gene: TRBJ2-3
len: 15
abundance: .
d_gene: TRBD2
CDR3nt: TGTGCCAGCAGTGAAGTAGCGGGAGGGGGGGATACGCAGTATTTT
CDR3aa: CASSEVAGGGDTQYF

v_gene: TRBV7-6
j_gene: TRBJ1-3
len: 16
abundance: .
d_gene: TRBD1
CDR3nt: TGTGCCAGCAGCCCCGGACAGGGAGTGTCTGGAAACACCATATATTTT
CDR3aa: CASSPGQGVSGNTIYF

v_gene: TRBV4-3
j_gene: TRBJ2-5
len: 13
abundance: .
d_gene: TRBD1
CDR3nt: TGCGCCAGCAGTCAGGGGGCTTGGGAGACCCAGTACTTC
CDR3aa: CASSQGAWETQYF

v_gene: TRBV29-1
j_gene: TRBJ2-7
len: 14
abundance: once
d_gene: TRBD1
CDR3nt: TGCACCATCAGGACGGGACAGGGACAATACGAGCAGTACTTC
CDR3aa: CTIRTGQGQYEQYF

v_gene: TRBV19
j_gene: TRBJ2-5
len: 14
abundance: .
d_gene: .
CDR3nt: TGTGCCAGTAGTAGGGCGTCCCCCGGAGAGACCCAGTACTTC
CDR3aa: CASSRASPGETQYF

v_gene: TRBV6-4
j_gene: TRBJ2-1
len: 14
abundance: few
d_gene: TRBD2
CDR3nt: TGTGCCAGCAGTGAACTAGCGGGGTACAATGAGCAGTTCTTC
CDR3aa: CASSELAGYNEQFF

v_gene: TRBV18
j_gene: TRBJ1-4
len: 15
abundance: .
d_gene: .
CDR3nt: TGTGCCAGCTCACCCGCTTCCCAGGTTAATGAAAAACTGTTTTTT
CDR3aa: CASSPASQVNEKLFF

v_gene: TRBV12-3/TRBV12-4
j_gene: TRBJ2-5
len: 13
abundance: .
d_gene: .
CDR3nt: TGTGCCAGCAGTCCCCCCAGGGGAGAGACCCAGTACTTC
CDR3aa: CASSPPRGETQYF

v_gene: TRBV6-5
j_gene: TRBJ2-5
len: 15
abundance: .
d_gene: TRBD1
CDR3nt: TGTGCCAGCAGGGGGGACAGGAGAATCCAAGAGACCCAGTACTTC
CDR3aa: CASRGDRRIQETQYF

v_gene: TRBV7-9
j_gene: TRBJ1-4
len: 14
abundance: .
d_gene: .
CDR3nt: TGTGCCAGCAGCCAGGGACAATCACGTGAAAAACTGTTTTTT
CDR3aa: CASSQGQSREKLFF

v_gene: TRBV4-2
j_gene: TRBJ2-1
len: 20
abundance: .
d_gene: TRBD2
CDR3nt: TGTGCCAGCAGCCAATGGGGGGTCACGGGCGCGGGAGAGTCCTACAATGAGCAGTTCTTC
CDR3aa: CASSQWGVTGAGESYNEQFF

v_gene: TRBV19
j_gene: TRBJ2-3
len: 14
abundance: .
d_gene: TRBD1
CDR3nt: TGTGCCATAGCACCGGGACAGGGCACAGATACGCAGTATTTT
CDR3aa: CAIAPGQGTDTQYF

v_gene: TRBV4-1
j_gene: TRBJ2-3
len: 15
abundance: .
d_gene: TRBD2
CDR3nt: TGCGCCAGCAGCCAAGATTCGCTAGCGGGAATGAGACAGTATTTT
CDR3aa: CASSQDSLAGMRQYF

v_gene: TRBV14
j_gene: TRBJ2-1
len: 16
abundance: .
d_gene: .
CDR3nt: TGTGCCAGCAGCCAAGGGCCCGGGGGTTTCCGCAATGAGCAGTTCTTC
CDR3aa: CASSQGPGGFRNEQFF

v_gene: TRBV30
j_gene: TRBJ2-7
len: 16
abundance: .
d_gene: TRBD1
CDR3nt: TGTGCCTGGAGTGTTCTCCAGGACAGGGGGGTCTACGAGCAGTACTTC
CDR3aa: CAWSVLQDRGVYEQYF

v_gene: TRBV28
j_gene: TRBJ1-1
len: 14
abundance: .
d_gene: .
CDR3nt: TGTGCCAGCAACGCCCGACTGCCGAACACTGAAGCTTTCTTT
CDR3aa: CASNARLPNTEAFF

v_gene: TRBV7-3
j_gene: TRBJ2-2
len: 15
abundance: .
d_gene: .
CDR3nt: TGTGCCAGCAGCCTCGGGGTAGGACGGACCGGGGAGCTGTTTTTT
CDR3aa: CASSLGVGRTGELFF

v_gene: TRBV10-3
j_gene: TRBJ2-7
len: 18
abundance: .
d_gene: TRBD2
CDR3nt: TGTGCCATCAGTGATGGCGAGACTAGCGGGAGGACTCGCTACGAGCAGTACTTC
CDR3aa: CAISDGETSGRTRYEQYF

v_gene: TRBV6-2/TRBV6-3
j_gene: TRBJ2-7
len: 14
abundance: once
d_gene: .
CDR3nt: TGTGCCAGCAGTACCCCCGGGGAGATCTACGAGCAGTACTTC
CDR3aa: CASSTPGEIYEQYF

v_gene: TRBV27
j_gene: TRBJ1-5
len: 14
abundance: .
d_gene: .
CDR3nt: TGTGCCAGCAGTTTTGCGGCCTTGAATCAGCCCCAGCATTTT
CDR3aa: CASSFAALNQPQHF

v_gene: TRBV28
j_gene: TRBJ1-1
len: 12
abundance: .
d_gene: .
CDR3nt: TGTGCCAGCAGCCTGGTACGGAGTGGAGCTTTCTTT
CDR3aa: CASSLVRSGAFF

v_gene: TRBV6-6
j_gene: TRBJ1-1
len: 11
abundance: .
d_gene: .
CDR3nt: TGTGCCAGCAGTTACGACAGTGAAGCTTTCTTT
CDR3aa: CASSYDSEAFF

v_gene: TRBV20-1
j_gene: TRBJ2-1
len: 11
abundance: .
d_gene: .
CDR3nt: TGCAGTGCTGCTTGGCGTCAGACACAGTTCTTC
CDR3aa: CSAAWRQTQFF

v_gene: TRBV29-1
j_gene: TRBJ1-4
len: 12
abundance: .
d_gene: .
CDR3nt: TGCAGCGTTGGGAGGGTAGGAGAAAAACTGTTTTTT
CDR3aa: CSVGRVGEKLFF

v_gene: TRBV7-9
j_gene: TRBJ2-7
len: 13
abundance: few
d_gene: .
CDR3nt: TGTGCCAGCAGCTTTACACCCTCCTACGAGCAGTACTTC
CDR3aa: CASSFTPSYEQYF

v_gene: TRBV5-4
j_gene: TRBJ1-2
len: 16
abundance: .
d_gene: TRBD1
CDR3nt: TGTGCCAGCAGCGCCACCGGGACAGCTACTAACTATGGCTACACCTTC
CDR3aa: CASSATGTATNYGYTF

v_gene: TRBV27
j_gene: TRBJ2-1
len: 16
abundance: .
d_gene: TRBD2
CDR3nt: TGTGCCAGCAGTTTGCCCCTAGCGGGGGCCTACAATGAGCAGTTCTTC
CDR3aa: CASSLPLAGAYNEQFF

v_gene: TRBV7-2
j_gene: TRBJ1-6
len: 13
abundance: .
d_gene: .
CDR3nt: TGTGCCAGCCAGGGCTCCTTTAATTCACCCCTCCACTTT
CDR3aa: CASQGSFNSPLHF

v_gene: TRBV11-2
j_gene: TRBJ1-1
len: 13
abundance: .
d_gene: .
CDR3nt: TGTGCCAGCAGCTTAGGTGGCCACACTGAAGCTTTCTTT
CDR3aa: CASSLGGHTEAFF

v_gene: TRBV28
j_gene: TRBJ1-1
len: 11
abundance: .
d_gene: .
CDR3nt: TGTGCCAGCACGATCCTAGACTCGGCTTTCTTT
CDR3aa: CASTILDSAFF

v_gene: TRBV5-1
j_gene: TRBJ2-1
len: 16
abundance: .
d_gene: TRBD2
CDR3nt: TGCGCCAGCAGCTCAGAACCCAGCGGGGGGTACAATGAGCAGTTCTTC
CDR3aa: CASSSEPSGGYNEQFF

v_gene: TRBV7-3
j_gene: TRBJ1-2
len: 17
abundance: .
d_gene: TRBD1
CDR3nt: TGTGCCTCCTCAGAGGGGGCCGGGCTCCGGCCTCTATATGGCTACACCTTC
CDR3aa: CASSEGAGLRPLYGYTF

v_gene: TRBV18
j_gene: TRBJ1-1
len: 12
abundance: .
d_gene: .
CDR3nt: TGTGCCAGCTCACCCTTGACAGGTGAAGCTTTCTTT
CDR3aa: CASSPLTGEAFF

v_gene: TRBV6-5
j_gene: TRBJ2-3
len: 15
abundance: .
d_gene: TRBD2
CDR3nt: TGTGCCAGCAGCTTACTAGCGGGAGGATCAGATACGCAGTATTTT
CDR3aa: CASSLLAGGSDTQYF

v_gene: TRBV6-5
j_gene: TRBJ1-2
len: 12
abundance: .
d_gene: .
CDR3nt: TGTGCCAGCAGTCCCCGAGGCCATGGCTACACCTTC
CDR3aa: CASSPRGHGYTF